Below, 5 T cell receptor beta chains from the same sample are listed, as sequenced in a study of T cell responses to AZD1222 COVID-19 vaccine. TCRdb keeps only in-frame clones here, not all; method: immunoSEQ multiplex PCR. This repertoire shows over 90,000 clones, roughly 90% found once; its top ten account for 9% to 13%. The sample consisted of peripheral blood, taken 28 days after the second AZD1222 dose. The receptors were gathered from an adult who received the AZD1222 COVID-19 vaccine.

The V gene is TRBV10-2, the J gene TRBJ1-3, with no clear D. This CDR3 is 15 amino acids long. Deletions cut 7 bases from V and 7 bases from J, with 20 bases between. Germline lookup yields CDR1 WSHSY and CDR2 SAAADI. The CDR3 DNA reads TGCGCCAGCACGATAGAAGGAGATCTGGGGAACACCATATATTTT. This encodes CASTIEGDLGNTIYF.

The chain recombines TRBV9 with TRBJ1-1, with TRBD1 matching 8 bases. The CDR3 contains 16 residues. Looked up from germline, CDR1 is SGDLS and CDR2 is YYNGEE. V lost 0 bases, J lost 1 base, and 5 bases stayed unmatched. This CDR3 reads CASSVVGTGRNTEAFF. DNA for the CDR3: TGTGCCAGCAGCGTAGTTGGGACAGGAAGGAACACTGAAGCTTTCTTT. The full variable domain, its missing parts supplied by reference TRBV9 and TRBJ1-1, is DSGVTQTPKHLITATGQRVTLRCSPRSGDLSVYWYQQSLDQGLQFLIQYYNGEERAKGNILERFSAQQFPDLHSELNLSSLELGDSALYFCASSVVGTGRNTEAFFGQGTRLTVV.

This chain connects TRBV7-9 to TRBJ2-2; D perhaps matches TRBD1 (6 bases). The CDR3 has 15 residues. V lost 4 bases and J lost 3, with 12 bases in between. Germline V gene sequence: CDR1 SEHNR, CDR2 FQNEAQ (reference sequence). The CDR3, as DNA: TGTGCCAGCAGCTACTCAGGGGTACACACCGGGGAGCTGTTTTTT. It yields the protein CASSYSGVHTGELFF.

The V gene is TRBV7-9, the J gene TRBJ1-2; TRBD1 aligns across 8 bases. Germline V CDR1 and CDR2: SEHNR, FQNEAQ (reference sequence). The CDR3 runs to 13 residues. With V trimmed by 0 bases and J by 8 bases, 2 bases remained unmatched. CDR3 DNA: TGTGCCAGCAGCTTAGCGACAGGGGAAGGCTACACCTTC. This sequence encodes CASSLATGEGYTF.

The chain uses TRBV9 and TRBJ2-1, with D possibly being TRBD1 or TRBD2 (5 bases each). Germline V gene lookup returns CDR1 SGDLS and CDR2 YYNGEE. V was shortened by 4 bases and J by 7 bases, with 12 bases between the two germline ends. The CDR3 is 13 amino acids. CDR3 in amino acids: CASSPGTINEQFF. The CDR3 nucleotides read TGTGCCAGCAGCCCTGGGACCATAAATGAGCAGTTCTTC.